The 17 T cell receptor beta chains below come from one sample, sequenced in a study of blood T cell repertoires in COVID-19. TCRdb keeps only in-frame clones here, not all; method: immunoSEQ multiplex PCR. The sample contains 150,000 to 200,000 clones, around 81% of which appear only once. Sequenced: peripheral blood. The receptors stem from a human donor with acute or convalescent COVID-19. The donor label of this sample is uncertain.

The rearrangement links TRBV20-1 to TRBJ2-1, with D unresolved. This CDR3 has 11 residues. Germline assignment: CDR1 DFQATT and CDR2 SNEGSKA (reference sequence). V lost 0 bases and J lost 8, with 5 bases in between. CDR3 loop: CSARDSDEQFF. DNA of the CDR3: TGCAGTGCTAGAGACAGCGATGAGCAGTTCTTC.

V gene TRBV27 combines with J gene TRBJ1-2; 8 bases are a match to TRBD1. Germline V gives CDR1 MNHEY, CDR2 SMNVEV (reference sequence). V trimming: 3 bases; J trimming: 3 bases; junction bases outside the gene matches: 9. This CDR3 is 16 amino acids long. The CDR3 loop reads CASSFFPGQGDYGYTF. The CDR3 DNA is TGTGCCAGCAGTTTTTTTCCTGGACAGGGTGACTATGGCTACACCTTC.

This clone was seen more than once but under ten times. The same CDR3 arises from other DNA sequences in this sample as well. This chain connects TRBV19 to TRBJ1-1; D is unresolved. V was cut by 1 base and J by 1 base, with 4 bases left in between. The length of the CDR3 is 13 residues. CDR1 is LNHDA, CDR2 SQIVND, per germline (reference sequence). The CDR3 loop is CASSIARNTEAFF. In DNA form, the CDR3 reads TGTGCCAGTAGTATAGCTAGGAACACTGAAGCTTTCTTT.

The CDR3 DNA reads TGTGCCAGCAGCACGCTGACTAGCGCAGATACGCAGTATTTT. Translating it yields CASSTLTSADTQYF. The V and J genes are TRBV5-4 and TRBJ2-3; 8 bases match TRBD2. This CDR3 spans 14 amino acids. Germline loops: CDR1 SGHNT, CDR2 YYREEE (reference sequence). J lost 4 bases, V lost 4 bases, and 5 bases had no gene match.

The chain couples TRBV28 to TRBJ1-1, with 8 bases that match TRBD1. With 6 bases clipped from V and 10 bases from J, the junction kept 13 bases outside the gene matches. Germline CDR1 and CDR2: MDHEN and SYDVKM. CDR3 length: 14 residues. CDR3 coding DNA: TGTGCCAGCAGACCCTCAACAGGGGGTAGCCGAGCTTTCTTT. As protein: CASRPSTGGSRAFF. Drawing the rest from reference TRBV28 and TRBJ1-1, the complete variable domain is DVKVTQSSRYLVKRTGEKVFLECVQDMDHENMFWYRQDPGLGLRLIYFSYDVKMKEKGDIPEGYSVSREKKERFSLILESASTNQTSMYLCASRPSTGGSRAFFGQGTRLTVV.

CDR3 in DNA: TGTGCCAGCAGCCCTAAATGGCCCTTGAGACAGGGGGCCGATGAGCAGTTCTTC. Protein product: CASSPKWPLRQGADEQFF. The chain is built from TRBV7-9 and TRBJ2-1; 10 nucleotides match TRBD1. Germline assignment: CDR1 SEHNR and CDR2 FQNEAQ (reference sequence). The length of the CDR3 is 18 residues. V was pared by 5 bases and J by 8 bases, with 18 bases of the junction left unmatched.

Of note for this clone: This specimen includes other DNA sequences encoding the same CDR3. The J gene is TRBJ1-3, the V gene TRBV13; D gene uncertain. CDR1 and CDR2 from the germline V gene are PRHDT and FYEKMQ (reference sequence). The CDR3 spans 15 residues. Deletions cut 1 base from V and 0 bases from J, with 7 bases between. The CDR3 bases are TGTGCCAGCAGCTTAGACAGTTCCTCTGGAAACACCATATATTTT. The encoded protein is CASSLDSSSGNTIYF.

V is TRBV7-2 and J is TRBJ2-1; 7 bases line up with TRBD2. CDR3 size: 17 residues. With 5 bases clipped from V and 2 bases from J, the junction kept 12 bases outside the gene matches. Germline V lookup: CDR1 SGHTA, CDR2 FQGNSA. The CDR3 sequence is CASSPSILAAPYNEQFF. CDR3 nucleotides: TGTGCCAGCAGCCCAAGCATCCTAGCGGCACCCTACAATGAGCAGTTCTTC.

CDR3 amino acids: CAISDPETGAYGYTF. The CDR3 bases are TGTGCCATCAGTGACCCCGAGACAGGGGCCTATGGCTACACCTTC. The chain combines TRBV10-3 with TRBJ1-2; 8 bases line up with TRBD1. Germline assignment: CDR1 ENHRY and CDR2 SYGVKD. J lost 4 bases, V lost 3 bases, and 7 bases had no gene match. The CDR3 runs 15 residues.

The chain carries TRBV5-1 and TRBJ1-5; 8 bases agree with TRBD1. The V and J ends lost 4 bases and 5 bases, in that order; junction bases with no gene match: 5. The CDR3 contains 14 residues. Germline assignment: CDR1 SGHRS and CDR2 YFSETQ. The CDR3 nucleotides read TGCGCCAGCAGCCCCGGACAGGGCGATCAGCCCCAGCATTTT. Translated, it gives CASSPGQGDQPQHF.

This chain joins TRBV30 and TRBJ1-2; D possibly corresponds to TRBD1 (5 bases). CDR1 and CDR2 (germline): GTSNPN, SVGIG (reference sequence). The CDR3 covers 14 residues. The V gene lost 8 bases and the J gene lost 5 bases, with 21 bases spanning the gap. CDR3 DNA sequence: TGTGCCCTCTCCAAGGGGATGTTGAGTTATGGCTACACCTTC. It codes for CALSKGMLSYGYTF.

This clone was counted only a few times. The chain combines TRBV6-1 with TRBJ1-4; 9 nucleotides line up with TRBD1. Germline assignment: CDR1 MNHNS and CDR2 SASEGT. This CDR3 has 18 residues. Losses at the gene ends were 0 bases for V and 5 bases for J; bases not matched to a gene: 10. The CDR3 loop is CASSEAIGGGTGNEKLFF. In DNA form, the CDR3 reads TGTGCCAGCAGTGAAGCCATCGGGGGGGGGACAGGGAATGAAAAACTGTTTTTT.

The V and J genes are TRBV7-3 and TRBJ2-1, with TRBD2 identical over 10 bases. Trimming removed 2 bases from V and 5 bases from J; junction bases left unmatched: 12. This CDR3 contains 18 residues. The germline V gene encodes CDR1 SGHTA and CDR2 FQGTGA. CDR3 DNA sequence: TGTGCCAGCAGCTTAGAGTCAATTTCAGCGGGGGGGAACAATGAGCAGTTCTTC. Translating gives CASSLESISAGGNNEQFF.

The chain links TRBV5-8 to TRBJ2-6; possible D gene TRBD1, 7 bases. The CDR3 is 19 amino acids. V was trimmed by 4 bases and J by 0 bases, leaving 20 bases between them. Germline-derived CDR1 and CDR2 are SGHTS and YDEGEE. DNA of the CDR3: TGTGCCAGCAGCCGAGAGGGCGGGACAGTGTTCTCTGGGGCCAACGTCCTGACTTTC. The encoded protein is CASSREGGTVFSGANVLTF.

The chain couples TRBV19 to TRBJ1-5, with TRBD1 matching 10 bases. The CDR3 is made up of 17 amino acids. The ends lost 4 bases at V and 2 bases at J; junction bases unmatched: 8. The germline V gene has CDR1 LNHDA and CDR2 SQIVND (reference sequence). CDR3 protein: CASSNRDRGMGNQPQHF. The CDR3 region has the DNA TGTGCCAGTAGTAACCGGGACAGGGGAATGGGCAATCAGCCCCAGCATTTT.

By its share, this clone is medium-sized. This chain links TRBV13 with TRBJ2-3, with TRBD2 matching 7 bases. Germline CDR1 is PRHDT and CDR2 is FYEKMQ (reference sequence). This CDR3 has 17 amino acids. Unmatched junction bases numbered 9, after V lost 1 base and J lost 2 bases. The CDR3 here is CASSLAGSGPDTDTQYF. In DNA, the CDR3 is TGTGCCAGCAGCTTAGCAGGTAGCGGGCCTGACACAGATACGCAGTATTTT. The whole variable domain, remainder taken from reference TRBV13 and TRBJ2-3, is AAGVIQSPRHLIKEKRETATLKCYPIPRHDTVYWYQQGPGQDPQFLISFYEKMQSDKGSIPDRFSAQQFSDYHSELNMSSLELGDSALYFCASSLAGSGPDTDTQYFGPGTRLTVL.

The chain recombines TRBV7-9 with TRBJ1-5; D unclear. The CDR3 is 13 residues long. Germline CDR1 reads SEHNR; CDR2 reads FQNEAQ (reference sequence). Trimming stripped 5 bases from V and 2 bases from J, with 7 bases between. The CDR3 DNA is TGTGCCAGCAGCCATGAGGGCAATCAGCCCCAGCATTTT. It yields the protein CASSHEGNQPQHF. Full variable domain (remainder filled in from reference TRBV7-9 and TRBJ1-5): DTGVSQNPRHKITKRGQNVTFRCDPISEHNRLYWYRQTLGQGPEFLTYFQNEAQLEKSRLLSDRFSAERPKGSFSTLEIQRTEQGDSAMYLCASSHEGNQPQHFGDGTRLSIL.